This T cell receptor (beta chain) derives from a study of post-analysis software for immune sequencing data (dated by TCRdb to between 2014 and 2016). For the wider study: Relapsing-remitting, secondary progressive and progressive-relapsing multiple sclerosis were recorded as disease courses, and subtype annotation was lacking for some patients. The patient repertoires were compared against approximately ten previously published healthy control repertoires obtained from donors aged roughly 6 to 25 years. A subset of samples was prepared in parallel using single-end sample barcoding, then pooled and co-amplified after Illumina adapter ligation. The paper's findings and limits, for the study overall: When samples were clustered directly using the F measure, samples prepared in the same batch co-clustered strongly, which prompted a batch-effect correction. The multiple sclerosis patient group was slightly younger than the control group. Normalized Chao1 diversity was significantly lower in multiple sclerosis patients than controls, suggesting substantial peripheral T-cell clonal expansion. Patients showed significantly higher frequencies than controls for a handful of TRBV segments, among them TRBV5-6, TRBV5-1 and TRBV20-1.

TCR beta repertoires were profiled from peripheral blood of some 13 young patients with multiple sclerosis to demonstrate the VDJtools post-analysis software. The multiple sclerosis patients were children and adolescents ranging in age from roughly 6 to 15 years. Concerning this clonotype: Its target antigen remains unknown. Base qualities were left out, and no much larger clone turns up one base away.

The receptor library was made with PCR. Sequenced on an Illumina HiSeq 2500. To reduce PCR and sequencing biases, unique molecular identifiers were incorporated into the TCR beta cDNA libraries. Roughly 0.5 million cDNA molecules were obtained per 1 to 10 million input T cells, so each molecule approximated one T cell. The patient libraries were prepared and sequenced with the same protocol used for the earlier healthy control dataset. Samples belonging to the same batch were prepared together, multiplexed and sequenced on a shared HiSeq lane. Per the source publication's procedure: Raw barcoded reads were processed with MIGEC, discarding single-read molecular identifier groups before consensus assembly and CDR3 extraction. VDJtools was used for post-analysis of the clonotype tables, and diversity was normalized by down-sampling every dataset to the size of the smallest sample. To correct batch-related cross-sample contamination, repertoire overlap clustering matched CDR3 amino acid sequences but not nucleotide sequences. TCRdb took the public reads, trimmed them with fastp at Q25, ran MiXCR for clone calling and kept in-frame beta chains. Rows matching on CDR3 protein sequence are summarized as one entry with the most common DNA and genes. TCRdb assigned the V and J calls; the authors' analysis was not used. Within this sample are hundreds of thousands of distinct CDR3 sequences, with just under 30% of them counted one time only. The ten largest account for approximately 0.55% of the sample.

V is cut by 2 bases and J by 1 base, and the space between the germline ends is 8 bases. The CDR3 numbers 14 residues from cysteine through phenylalanine. The DNA shown is the 42-base CDR3, in frame from base 1. Sequencing used blood. This sequence was found in a girl aged 5-17 years with multiple sclerosis. The rearranged chain carries TRBV12-3 or TRBV12-4 and TRBJ1-2; the D gene identity is not certain. The sequenced DNA is TGTGCCAGCAGTTTAAATTCCGATAACTATGGCTACACCTTC. The translation is CASSLNSDNYGYTF.